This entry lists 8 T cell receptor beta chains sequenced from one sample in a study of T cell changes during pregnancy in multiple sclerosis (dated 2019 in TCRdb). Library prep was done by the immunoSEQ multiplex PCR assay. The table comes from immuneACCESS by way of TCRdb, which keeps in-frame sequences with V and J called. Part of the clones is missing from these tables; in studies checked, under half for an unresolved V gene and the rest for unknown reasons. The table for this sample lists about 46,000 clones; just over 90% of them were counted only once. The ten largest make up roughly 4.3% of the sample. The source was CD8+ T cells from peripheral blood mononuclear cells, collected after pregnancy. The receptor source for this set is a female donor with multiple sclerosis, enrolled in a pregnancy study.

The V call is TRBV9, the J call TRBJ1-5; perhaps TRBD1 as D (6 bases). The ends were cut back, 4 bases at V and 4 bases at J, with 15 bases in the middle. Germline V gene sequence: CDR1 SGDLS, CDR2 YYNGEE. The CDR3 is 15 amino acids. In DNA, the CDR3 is TGTGCCAGCAGCCCCGAGGGGACACCTAATCAGCCCCAGCATTTT. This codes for CASSPEGTPNQPQHF.

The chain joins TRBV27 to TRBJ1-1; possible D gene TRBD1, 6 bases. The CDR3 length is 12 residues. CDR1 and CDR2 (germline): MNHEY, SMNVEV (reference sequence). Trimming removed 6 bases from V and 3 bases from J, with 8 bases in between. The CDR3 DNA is TGTGCCAGCAGCAGGGGAGACACTGAAGCTTTCTTT. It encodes CASSRGDTEAFF.

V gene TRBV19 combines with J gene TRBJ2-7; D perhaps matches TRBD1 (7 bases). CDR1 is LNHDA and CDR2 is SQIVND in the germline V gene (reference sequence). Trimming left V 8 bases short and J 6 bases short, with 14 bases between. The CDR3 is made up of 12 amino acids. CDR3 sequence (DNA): TGTGCCAGTCCCCCGGAGGGGGCCGAGCAGTACTTC. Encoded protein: CASPPEGAEQYF. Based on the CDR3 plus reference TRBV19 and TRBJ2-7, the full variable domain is DGGITQSPKYLFRKEGQNVTLSCEQNLNHDAMYWYRQDPGQGLRLIYYSQIVNDFQKGDIAEGYSVSREKKESFPLTVTSAQKNPTAFYLCASPPEGAEQYFGPGTRLTVT.

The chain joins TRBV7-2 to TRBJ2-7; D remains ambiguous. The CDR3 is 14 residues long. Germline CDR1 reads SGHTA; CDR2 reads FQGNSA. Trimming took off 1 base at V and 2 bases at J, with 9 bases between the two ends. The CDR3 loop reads CASSLEFRTYEQYF. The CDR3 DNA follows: TGTGCCAGCAGCTTAGAATTTCGTACCTACGAGCAGTACTTC.

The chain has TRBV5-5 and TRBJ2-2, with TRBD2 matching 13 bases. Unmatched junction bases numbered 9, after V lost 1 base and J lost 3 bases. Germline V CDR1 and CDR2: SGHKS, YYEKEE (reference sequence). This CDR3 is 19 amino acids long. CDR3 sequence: CASSLSGTSGVLDTGELFF. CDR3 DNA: TGTGCCAGCAGCTTGTCGGGGACTAGCGGGGTCTTGGACACCGGGGAGCTGTTTTTT.

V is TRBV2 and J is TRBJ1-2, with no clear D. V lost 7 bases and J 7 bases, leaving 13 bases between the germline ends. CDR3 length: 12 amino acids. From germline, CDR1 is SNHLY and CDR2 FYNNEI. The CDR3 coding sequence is TGTGCCAGCAACCTTATGGTGCGTGGCTACACCTTC. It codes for CASNLMVRGYTF.

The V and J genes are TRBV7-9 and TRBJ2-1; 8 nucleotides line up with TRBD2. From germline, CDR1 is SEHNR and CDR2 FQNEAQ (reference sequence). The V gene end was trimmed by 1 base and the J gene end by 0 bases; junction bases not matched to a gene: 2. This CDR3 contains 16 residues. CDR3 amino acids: CASSLGSGSSYNEQFF. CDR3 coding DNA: TGTGCCAGCAGCTTAGGGAGCGGGAGCTCCTACAATGAGCAGTTCTTC.

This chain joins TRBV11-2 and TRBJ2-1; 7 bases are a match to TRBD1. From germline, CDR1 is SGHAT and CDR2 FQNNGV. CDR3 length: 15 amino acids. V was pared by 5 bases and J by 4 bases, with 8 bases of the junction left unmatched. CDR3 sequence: CASSKIPGQYNEQFF. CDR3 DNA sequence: TGTGCCAGCAGCAAGATCCCGGGACAGTACAATGAGCAGTTCTTC.